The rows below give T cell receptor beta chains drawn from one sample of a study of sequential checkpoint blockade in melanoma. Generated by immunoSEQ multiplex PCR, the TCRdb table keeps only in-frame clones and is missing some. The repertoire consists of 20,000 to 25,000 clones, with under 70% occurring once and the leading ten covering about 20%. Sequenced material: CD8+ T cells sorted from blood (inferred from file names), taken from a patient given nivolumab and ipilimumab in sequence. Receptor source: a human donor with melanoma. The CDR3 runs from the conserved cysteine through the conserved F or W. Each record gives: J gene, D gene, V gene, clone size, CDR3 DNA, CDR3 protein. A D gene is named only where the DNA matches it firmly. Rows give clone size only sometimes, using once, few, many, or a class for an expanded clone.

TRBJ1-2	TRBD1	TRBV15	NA	TGTGCCACCAGAGCAGAGGGAGCCGTGGACAGGGTAAACTATGGCTACACCTTC	CATRAEGAVDRVNYGYTF
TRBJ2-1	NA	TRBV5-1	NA	TGCGCCAGCAGACGGGTCGATGAGCAGTTCTTC	CASRRVDEQFF
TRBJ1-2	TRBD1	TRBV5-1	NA	TGCGCCAGCAGCCCGGGGACCCCTGGACAGGGGGTTGACTATGGCTACACCTTC	CASSPGTPGQGVDYGYTF
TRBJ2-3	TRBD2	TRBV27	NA	TGTGCCAGCAGTTCTAGCGGGGGGGCCACAACAGATACGCAGTATTTT	CASSSSGGATTDTQYF
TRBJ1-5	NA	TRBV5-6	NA	TGTGCCAGCAGCTTCTCCGGCAATCAGCCCCAGCATTTT	CASSFSGNQPQHF
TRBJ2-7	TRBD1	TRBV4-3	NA	TGCGCCAGCAGCCCACTACTGGGACAGGAGGACTACGAGCAGTACTTC	CASSPLLGQEDYEQYF
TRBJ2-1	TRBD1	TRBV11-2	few	TGTGCCAGCAGCTCCCGCCCGGGACAGCCCGACAATGAGCAGTTCTTC	CASSSRPGQPDNEQFF
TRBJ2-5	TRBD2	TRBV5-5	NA	TGTGCCAGCAGCTTGACGTTGAGGAGCGGGGGGTACTACCAAGAGACCCAGTACTTC	CASSLTLRSGGYYQETQYF
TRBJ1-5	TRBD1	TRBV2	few	TGTGCCAGCAGTTCGGTGCTGGGACAGCAATTCAATCAGCCCCAGCATTTT	CASSSVLGQQFNQPQHF
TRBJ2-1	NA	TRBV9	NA	TGTGCCAGCAGCCCCCGTAGTAGTTCCAATGAGCAGTTCTTC	CASSPRSSSNEQFF
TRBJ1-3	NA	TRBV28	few	TGTGCCAGCAGTTTGACAGTAGGGAAGAACACCATATATTTT	CASSLTVGKNTIYF
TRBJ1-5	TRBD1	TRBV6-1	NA	TGTGCCAGCAGCCGGGACAGCCATCAGCCCCAGCATTTT	CASSRDSHQPQHF
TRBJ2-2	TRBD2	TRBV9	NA	TGTGCCAGCAGCGTAGGGTCAATAGCGGGGGGCCCCGGGGAGCTGTTTTTT	CASSVGSIAGGPGELFF
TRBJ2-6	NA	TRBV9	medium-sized	TGTGCCAGCAGCGCCCACGGGGCTGGGGCCAACGTCCTGACTTTC	CASSAHGAGANVLTF
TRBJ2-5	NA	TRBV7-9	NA	TGTGCCAGCAGCCCAGGGCCCTGGGATTGGGAGACCCAGTACTTC	CASSPGPWDWETQYF
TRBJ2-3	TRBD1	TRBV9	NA	TGTGCCAGCAGGCCGAGGACAGGGAGCACAGATACGCAGTATTTT	CASRPRTGSTDTQYF
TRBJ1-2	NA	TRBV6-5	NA	TGTGCCAGCAGGATTAAAGGTCCCGGGAGTGGCTACACCTTC	CASRIKGPGSGYTF
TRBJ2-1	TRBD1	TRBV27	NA	TGTGCCGCCTGGACAGGGGGCAATGAGCAGTTCTTC	CAAWTGGNEQFF
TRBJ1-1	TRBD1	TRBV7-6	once	TGTGCCAGCAGTCGACAGGGATTGGCTTTCTTT	CASSRQGLAFF
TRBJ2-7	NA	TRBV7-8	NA	TGTGTCAGCAGCCTGGACAGTGCCTACGAGCAGTACTTC	CVSSLDSAYEQYF
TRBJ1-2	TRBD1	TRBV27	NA	TGTGCCAGCAGTTCCCTTCGGACAGGGGGCGCCTCCTATGGCTACACCTTC	CASSSLRTGGASYGYTF
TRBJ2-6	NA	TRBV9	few	TGTGCCAGCCAGGGGACCTCTGGGGCCAACGTCCTGACTTTC	CASQGTSGANVLTF
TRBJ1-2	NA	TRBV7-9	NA	TGTGCCAGCACCTACAGCACCGCCTATGGCTACACCTTC	CASTYSTAYGYTF
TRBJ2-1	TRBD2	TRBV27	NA	TGTGCCAGCAGTTTTACTTCTAGCGGGGGGAGTGAGCAGTTCTTC	CASSFTSSGGSEQFF
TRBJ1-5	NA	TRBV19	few	TGTGCCAGTAGAGACACAGGTGGCAATCAGCCCCAGCATTTT	CASRDTGGNQPQHF
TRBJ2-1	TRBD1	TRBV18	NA	TGTGCCAGCTCACCGGTTACAGGGGGCTCCTACAATGAGCAGTTCTTC	CASSPVTGGSYNEQFF
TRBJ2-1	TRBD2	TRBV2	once	TGTGCCAGCAAAGGGACTAGCGGGGGTAATGAGCAGTTCTTC	CASKGTSGGNEQFF
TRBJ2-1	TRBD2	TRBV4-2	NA	TGTGCCAGCAGCCAAACTTCGACTAGCGGGGGTGTTAATGAGCAGTTCTTC	CASSQTSTSGGVNEQFF
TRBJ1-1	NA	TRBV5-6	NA	TGTGCCAGCAGCTATGGGACAAGGGCAAAAGCTTTCTTT	CASSYGTRAKAFF
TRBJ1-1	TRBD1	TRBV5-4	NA	TGTGCCAGCAGCTTGGAAGGGGGCAGGGTACAGACTGAAGCTTTCTTT	CASSLEGGRVQTEAFF
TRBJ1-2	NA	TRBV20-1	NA	TGCAGTGCCAAGCTTTATGGCTACACCTTC	CSAKLYGYTF
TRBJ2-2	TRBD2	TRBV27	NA	TGTGCCAGCACCTGGGGGGGACCCACCGGGGAGCTGTTTTTT	CASTWGGPTGELFF
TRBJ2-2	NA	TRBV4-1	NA	TGCGCCAGCAGCCGTGGAGGGCTAGCTGGCACCGGGGAGCTGTTTTTT	CASSRGGLAGTGELFF
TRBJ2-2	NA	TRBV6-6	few	TGTGCCACCCTCTCGGGGGCCGGGGAGCTGTTTTTT	CATLSGAGELFF
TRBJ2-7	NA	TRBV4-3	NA	TGCGCCAGCAGCCACATGGGGGGCTACGAGCAGTACTTC	CASSHMGGYEQYF
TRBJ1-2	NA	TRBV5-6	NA	TGTGCCAGCAGCTCCGGGACACTTAACTATGGCTACACCTTC	CASSSGTLNYGYTF
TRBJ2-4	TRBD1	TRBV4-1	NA	TGCGCCAGCAGCTCGCGGACAGGATGGGACATTCAGTACTTC	CASSSRTGWDIQYF
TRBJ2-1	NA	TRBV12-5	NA	TGTGCTAGTGGGTCGACTCTTGAGCAGTTCTTC	CASGSTLEQFF
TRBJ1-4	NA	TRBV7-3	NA	TGTGCCAGCAGCTTAGGGGGGGCTAGGGAAACTAATGAAAAACTGTTTTTT	CASSLGGARETNEKLFF
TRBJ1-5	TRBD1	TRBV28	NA	TGTGCCAGCAGTTTGACAGGGGATAGTCAGCCCCAGCATTTT	CASSLTGDSQPQHF
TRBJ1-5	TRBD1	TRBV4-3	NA	TGCGCCAGCAGCCTCGGGCCCCGACAGGGCTTACAGCCCCAGCATTTT	CASSLGPRQGLQPQHF
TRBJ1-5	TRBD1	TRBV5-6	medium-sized	TGTGCCAGCAGCTCCCGACAGGGTAACAATCAGCCCCAGCATTTT	CASSSRQGNNQPQHF
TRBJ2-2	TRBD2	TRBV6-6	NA	TGTGCCAGCAGTGATGCGGGGGGGGCCGGGGAGCTGTTTTTT	CASSDAGGAGELFF
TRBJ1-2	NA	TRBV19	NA	TGTGCCAGTACCCCTGGACAGTTTGTTGACTATGGCTACACCTTC	CASTPGQFVDYGYTF